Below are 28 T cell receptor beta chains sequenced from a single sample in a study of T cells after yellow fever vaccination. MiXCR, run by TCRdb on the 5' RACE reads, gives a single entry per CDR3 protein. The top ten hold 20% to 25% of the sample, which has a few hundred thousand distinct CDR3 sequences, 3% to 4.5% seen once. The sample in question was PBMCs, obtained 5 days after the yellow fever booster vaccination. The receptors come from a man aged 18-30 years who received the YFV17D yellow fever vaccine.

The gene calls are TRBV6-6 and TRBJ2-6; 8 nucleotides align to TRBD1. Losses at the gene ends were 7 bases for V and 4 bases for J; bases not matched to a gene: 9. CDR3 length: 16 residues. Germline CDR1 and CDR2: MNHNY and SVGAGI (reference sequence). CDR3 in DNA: TGTGCCAGCACCCCAGGACAGGGTTCAGGGGCCAACGTCCTGACTTTC. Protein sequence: CASTPGQGSGANVLTF.

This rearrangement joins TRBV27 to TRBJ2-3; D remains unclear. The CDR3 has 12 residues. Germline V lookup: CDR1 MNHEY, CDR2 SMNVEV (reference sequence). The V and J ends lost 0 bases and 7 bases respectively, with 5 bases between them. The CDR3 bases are TGTGCCAGCAGTTTATCAGGCAATACGCAGTATTTT. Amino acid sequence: CASSLSGNTQYF.

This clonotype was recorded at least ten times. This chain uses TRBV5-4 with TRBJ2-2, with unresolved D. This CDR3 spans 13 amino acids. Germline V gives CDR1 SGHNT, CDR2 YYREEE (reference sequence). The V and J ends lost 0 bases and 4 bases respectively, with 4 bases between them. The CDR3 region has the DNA TGTGCCAGCAGCTTGGAGCGCACCGGGGAGCTGTTTTTT. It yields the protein CASSLERTGELFF.

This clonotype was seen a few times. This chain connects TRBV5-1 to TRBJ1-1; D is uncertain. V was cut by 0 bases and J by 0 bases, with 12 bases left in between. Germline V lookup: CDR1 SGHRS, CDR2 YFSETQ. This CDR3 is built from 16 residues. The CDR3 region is CASSLVRRGLNTEAFF. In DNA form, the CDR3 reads TGCGCCAGCAGCTTGGTTCGTAGAGGGTTGAACACTGAAGCTTTCTTT.

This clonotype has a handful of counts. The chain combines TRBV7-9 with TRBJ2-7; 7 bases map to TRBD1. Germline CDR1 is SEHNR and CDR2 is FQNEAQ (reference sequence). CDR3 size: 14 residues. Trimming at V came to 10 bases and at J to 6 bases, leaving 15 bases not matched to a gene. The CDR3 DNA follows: TGTGCCACCACGGACAGGCGGTTTGAAGGCGAGCAGTACGTC. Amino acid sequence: CATTDRRFEGEQYV.

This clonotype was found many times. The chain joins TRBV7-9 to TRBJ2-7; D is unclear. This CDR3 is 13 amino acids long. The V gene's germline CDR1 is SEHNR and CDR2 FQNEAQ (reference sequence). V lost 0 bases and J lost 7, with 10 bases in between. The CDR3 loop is CASSLAPVREQYF. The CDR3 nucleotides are TGTGCCAGCAGCTTAGCGCCCGTGCGGGAGCAGTACTTC.

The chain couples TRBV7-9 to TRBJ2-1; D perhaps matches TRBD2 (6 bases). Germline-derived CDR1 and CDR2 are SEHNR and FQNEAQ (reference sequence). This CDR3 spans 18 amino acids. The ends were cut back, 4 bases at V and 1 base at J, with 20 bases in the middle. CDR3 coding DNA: TGTGCCAGCAGCTCCATGGGGGGTTCGGGTCAATCCTACAATGAGCAGTTCTTC. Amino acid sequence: CASSSMGGSGQSYNEQFF. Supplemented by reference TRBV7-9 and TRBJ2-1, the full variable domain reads DTGVSQNPRHKITKRGQNVTFRCDPISEHNRLYWYRQTLGQGPEFLTYFQNEAQLEKSRLLSDRFSAERPKGSFSTLEIQRTEQGDSAMYLCASSSMGGSGQSYNEQFFGPGTRLTVL.

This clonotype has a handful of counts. The CDR3 nucleotides read TGTGCCAGCAGCTCCCCAAGACAGGGGCCGAACACTGAAGCTTTCTTT. This sequence encodes CASSSPRQGPNTEAFF. This chain joins TRBV9 and TRBJ1-1, with 8 nucleotides matching TRBD1. V lost 4 bases, J lost 1 base, and 9 bases stayed unmatched. This CDR3 has 16 amino acids. CDR1 is SGDLS and CDR2 is YYNGEE in the germline V gene.

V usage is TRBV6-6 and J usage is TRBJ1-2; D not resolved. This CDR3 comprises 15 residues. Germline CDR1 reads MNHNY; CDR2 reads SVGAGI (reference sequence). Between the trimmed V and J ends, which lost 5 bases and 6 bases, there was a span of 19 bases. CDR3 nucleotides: TGTGCCAGCAGTCCGACCCAACCTGGGATGGATGGCTACACCTTC. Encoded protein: CASSPTQPGMDGYTF.

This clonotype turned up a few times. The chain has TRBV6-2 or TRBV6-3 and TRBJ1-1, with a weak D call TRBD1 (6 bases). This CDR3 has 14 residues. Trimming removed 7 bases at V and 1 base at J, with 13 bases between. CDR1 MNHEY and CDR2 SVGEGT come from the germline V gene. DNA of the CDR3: TGTGCCAGCACGGGGGCTTCTCGGAACACTGAAGCTTTCTTT. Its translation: CASTGASRNTEAFF.

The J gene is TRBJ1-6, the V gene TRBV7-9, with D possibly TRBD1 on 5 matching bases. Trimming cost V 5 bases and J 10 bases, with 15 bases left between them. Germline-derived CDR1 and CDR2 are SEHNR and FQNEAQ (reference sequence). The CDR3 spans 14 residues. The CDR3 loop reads CASSRDGVWSPLHF. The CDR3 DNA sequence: TGTGCCAGCAGCAGGGACGGGGTTTGGTCACCCCTCCACTTT.

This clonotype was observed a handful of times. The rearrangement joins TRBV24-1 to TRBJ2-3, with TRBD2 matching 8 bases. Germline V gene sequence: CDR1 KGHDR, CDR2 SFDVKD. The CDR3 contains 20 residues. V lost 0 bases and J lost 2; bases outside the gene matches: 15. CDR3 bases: TGTGCCACCAGTGATTTGGGCAGGGCCTATGGACTAGCCGACACAGATACGCAGTATTTT. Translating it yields CATSDLGRAYGLADTDTQYF.

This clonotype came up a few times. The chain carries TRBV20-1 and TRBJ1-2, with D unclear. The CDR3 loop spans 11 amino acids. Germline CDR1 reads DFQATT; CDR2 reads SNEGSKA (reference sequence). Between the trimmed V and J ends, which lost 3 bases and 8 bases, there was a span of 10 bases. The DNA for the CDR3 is TGCAGTGCTAGTCGACGCGTGGGCTACACCTTC. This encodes CSASRRVGYTF.

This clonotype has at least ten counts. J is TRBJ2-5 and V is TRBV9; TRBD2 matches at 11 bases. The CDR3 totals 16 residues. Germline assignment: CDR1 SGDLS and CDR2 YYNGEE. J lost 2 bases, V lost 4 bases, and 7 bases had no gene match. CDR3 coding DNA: TGTGCCAGCAGCCGGACTAGCGGGCCTGAACAAGAGACCCAGTACTTC. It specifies CASSRTSGPEQETQYF. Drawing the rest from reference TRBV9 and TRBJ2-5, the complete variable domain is DSGVTQTPKHLITATGQRVTLRCSPRSGDLSVYWYQQSLDQGLQFLIQYYNGEERAKGNILERFSAQQFPDLHSELNLSSLELGDSALYFCASSRTSGPEQETQYFGPGTRLLVL.

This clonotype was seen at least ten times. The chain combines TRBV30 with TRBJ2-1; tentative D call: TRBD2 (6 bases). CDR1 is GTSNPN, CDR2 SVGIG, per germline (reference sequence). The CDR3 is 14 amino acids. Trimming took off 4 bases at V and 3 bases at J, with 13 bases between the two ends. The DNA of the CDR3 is TGTGCCTGGATCCCGGGGGAGAACTACAATGAGCAGTTCTTC. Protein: CAWIPGENYNEQFF. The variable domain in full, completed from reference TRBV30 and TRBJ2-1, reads SQTIHQWPATLVQPVGSPLSLECTVEGTSNPNLYWYRQAAGRGLQLLFYSVGIGQISSEVPQNLSASRPQDRQFILSSKKLLLSDSGFYLCAWIPGENYNEQFFGPGTRLTVL.

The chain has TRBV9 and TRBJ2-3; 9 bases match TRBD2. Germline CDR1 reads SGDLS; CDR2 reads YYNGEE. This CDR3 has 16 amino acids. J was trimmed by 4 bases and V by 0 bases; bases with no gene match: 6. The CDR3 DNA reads TGTGCCAGCAGCGTAGGTTGGCTAGCGGGGCCAGATACGCAGTATTTT. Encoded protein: CASSVGWLAGPDTQYF.

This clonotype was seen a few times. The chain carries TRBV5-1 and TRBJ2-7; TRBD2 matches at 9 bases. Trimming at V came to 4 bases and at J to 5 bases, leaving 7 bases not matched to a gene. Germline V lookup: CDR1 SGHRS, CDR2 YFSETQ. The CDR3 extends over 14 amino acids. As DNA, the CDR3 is TGCGCCAGCAGCCCGGGACTAGCCATCAACGAGCAGTACTTC. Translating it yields CASSPGLAINEQYF.

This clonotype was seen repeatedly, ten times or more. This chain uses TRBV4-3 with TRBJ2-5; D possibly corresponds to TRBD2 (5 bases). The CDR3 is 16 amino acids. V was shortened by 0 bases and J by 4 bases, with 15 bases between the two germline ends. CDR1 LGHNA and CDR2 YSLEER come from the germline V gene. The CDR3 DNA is TGCGCCAGCAGCCAAGATGTCGGGGTCGGCGTAGAGACCCAGTACTTC. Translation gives CASSQDVGVGVETQYF.

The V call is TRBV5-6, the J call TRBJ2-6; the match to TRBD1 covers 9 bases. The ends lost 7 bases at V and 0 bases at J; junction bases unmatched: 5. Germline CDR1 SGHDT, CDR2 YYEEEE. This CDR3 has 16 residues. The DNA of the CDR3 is TGTGCCAGCCTCTTGACAGGGGGCTCTGGGGCCAACGTCCTGACTTTC. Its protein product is CASLLTGGSGANVLTF.

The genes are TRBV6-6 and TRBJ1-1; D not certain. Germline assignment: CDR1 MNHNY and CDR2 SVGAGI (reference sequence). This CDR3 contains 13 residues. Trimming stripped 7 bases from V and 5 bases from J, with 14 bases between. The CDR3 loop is CASIYSEGTEAFF. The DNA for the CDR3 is TGTGCCAGCATCTACAGTGAAGGAACTGAAGCTTTCTTT.

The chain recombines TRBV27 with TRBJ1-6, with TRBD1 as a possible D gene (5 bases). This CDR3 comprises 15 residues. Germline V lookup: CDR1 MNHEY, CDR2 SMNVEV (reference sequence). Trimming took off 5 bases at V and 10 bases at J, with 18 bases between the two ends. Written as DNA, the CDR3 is TGTGCCAGCAGTCTCGCGGGGGGATCTCGGTCACCCCTCCACTTT. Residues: CASSLAGGSRSPLHF.

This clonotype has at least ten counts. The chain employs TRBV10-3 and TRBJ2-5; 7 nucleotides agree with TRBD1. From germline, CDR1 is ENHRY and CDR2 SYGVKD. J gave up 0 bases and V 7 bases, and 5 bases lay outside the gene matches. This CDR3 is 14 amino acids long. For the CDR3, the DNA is TGTGCCATCAACCGGGACAGAGACCAAGAGACCCAGTACTTC. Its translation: CAINRDRDQETQYF.

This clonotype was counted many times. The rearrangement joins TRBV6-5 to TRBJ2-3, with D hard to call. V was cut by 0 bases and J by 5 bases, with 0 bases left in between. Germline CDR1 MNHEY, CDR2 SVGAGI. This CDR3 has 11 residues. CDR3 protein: CASSYSDTQYF. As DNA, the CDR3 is TGTGCCAGCAGTTACTCAGATACGCAGTATTTT.

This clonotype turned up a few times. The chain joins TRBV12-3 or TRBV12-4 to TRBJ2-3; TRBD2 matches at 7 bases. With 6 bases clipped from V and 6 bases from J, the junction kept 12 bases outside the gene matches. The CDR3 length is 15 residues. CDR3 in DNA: TGTGCCAGCAGCCGAAGACTAGCTCTTCCGGATACGCAGTATTTT. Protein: CASSRRLALPDTQYF.

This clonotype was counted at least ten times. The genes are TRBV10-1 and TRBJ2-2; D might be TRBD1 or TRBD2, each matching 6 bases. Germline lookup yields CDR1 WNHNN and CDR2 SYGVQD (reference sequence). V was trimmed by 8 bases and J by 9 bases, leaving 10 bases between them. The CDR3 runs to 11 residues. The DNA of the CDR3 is TGCGCCAGCTTGGGGGGCAGGGAGCTGTTTTTT. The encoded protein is CASLGGRELFF.

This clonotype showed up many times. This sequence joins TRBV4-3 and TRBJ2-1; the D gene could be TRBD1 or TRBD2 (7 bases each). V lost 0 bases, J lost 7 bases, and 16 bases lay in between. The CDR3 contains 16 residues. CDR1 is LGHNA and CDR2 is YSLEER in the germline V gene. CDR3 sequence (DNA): TGCGCCAGCAGCCAAGAAGGGAGGGGGCGGCGGAATGAGCAGTTCTTC. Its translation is CASSQEGRGRRNEQFF.

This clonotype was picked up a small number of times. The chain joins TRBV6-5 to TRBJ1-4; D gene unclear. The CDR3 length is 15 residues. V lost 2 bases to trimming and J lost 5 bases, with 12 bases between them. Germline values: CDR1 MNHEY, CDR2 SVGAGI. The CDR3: CASSYATAVNEKLFF. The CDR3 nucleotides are TGTGCCAGCAGTTACGCGACCGCCGTGAATGAAAAACTGTTTTTT.

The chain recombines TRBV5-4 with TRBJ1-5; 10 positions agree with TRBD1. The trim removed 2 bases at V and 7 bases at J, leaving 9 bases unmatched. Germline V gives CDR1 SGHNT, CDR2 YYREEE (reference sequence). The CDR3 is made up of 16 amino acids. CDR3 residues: CASSLGGDRGDQPQHF. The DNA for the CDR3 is TGTGCCAGCAGCTTAGGCGGGGACAGGGGTGACCAGCCCCAGCATTTT.